Listed here is a single T cell receptor (beta chain). This entry comes from a study of T cell changes during pregnancy in multiple sclerosis. Germline CDR1 is MDHEN and CDR2 is SYDVKM. The CDR3 length is 14 residues. V was pared by 8 bases and J by 9 bases, with 6 bases of the junction left unmatched. This table comes from immunoSEQ multiplex PCR, and its TCRdb copy is limited to in-frame clones, with some not included. The table has approximately 100,000 clones, around 92% seen once. This clonotype originated in a female donor with multiple sclerosis, enrolled in a pregnancy study. Sequences were derived from peripheral blood, sampled in the second trimester of pregnancy. The rearrangement joins TRBV28 to TRBJ2-1; 14 bases map to TRBD2. The CDR3 protein is CASGGLAGVSEQFF. The CDR3, as DNA: TGTGCCAGCGGGGGACTAGCGGGAGTAAGTGAGCAGTTCTTC.